This TCR beta chain emerged from a study of blood T cell repertoires in COVID-19. CDR1 is SGHTA and CDR2 is FQGNSA in the germline V gene. The trim removed 5 bases at V and 4 bases at J, leaving 4 bases unmatched. The CDR3 runs 15 residues. In assigning cohorts, the study relied on participant-reported clinical history. In the original processing: Researchers report that nucleated cell counts were estimated from reference gene primer amplification. This table comes from immunoSEQ multiplex PCR, and its TCRdb copy is limited to in-frame clones, with some not included. V, J and clone size are taken as reported in that table, and D and trimming were inferred from the DNA itself. The sample consists of some 270,000 clones, 75% to 90% of them appearing once.

The V call is TRBV7-2, the J call TRBJ2-3; 12 nucleotides align to TRBD2. This TCR was sampled from a middle-aged woman who had recovered from COVID-19. The sequencing input was PBMCs or T cells enriched from blood (not recorded which). The DNA of the CDR3 is TGTGCCAGCAGCCCGAGACTAGCGGGAGCAGATACGCAGTATTTT. This translates into CASSPRLAGADTQYF.